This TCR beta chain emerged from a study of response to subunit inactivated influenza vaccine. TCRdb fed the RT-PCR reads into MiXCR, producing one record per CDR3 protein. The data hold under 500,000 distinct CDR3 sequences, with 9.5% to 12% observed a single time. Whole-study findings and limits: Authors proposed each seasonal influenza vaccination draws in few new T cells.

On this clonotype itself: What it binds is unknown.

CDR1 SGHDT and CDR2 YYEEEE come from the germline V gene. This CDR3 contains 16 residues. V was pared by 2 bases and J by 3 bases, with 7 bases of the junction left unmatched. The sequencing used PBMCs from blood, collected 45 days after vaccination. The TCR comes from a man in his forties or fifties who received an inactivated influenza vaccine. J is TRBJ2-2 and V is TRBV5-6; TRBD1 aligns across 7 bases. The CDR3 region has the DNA TGTGCCAGCAGCTTACACAGGGGTGGTTACACCGGGGAGCTGTTTTTT. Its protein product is CASSLHRGGYTGELFF.